A selection of T cell receptor beta chains follows, all from one sample in a study of blood T cell repertoires in COVID-19. Only in-frame clones appear in the TCRdb table, and some are missing; sequencing was by immunoSEQ multiplex PCR. The table has about 62,000 clones, roughly 92% seen once. Sequenced: peripheral blood. The receptors come from a human donor in a cohort sampled during active COVID-19. Both conserved end residues are part of each CDR3. Each record gives: CDR3 DNA, CDR3 protein, D gene, V gene, clone size, J gene. A D gene is named only where the DNA matches it firmly. Clone size is shown for a subset of rows, as once, few, many or a class of expanded clone.

cdr3_nt: TGTGCCAGCAGCTTGGGCGGTGATAGCAATCAGCCCCAGCATTTT
cdr3_aa: CASSLGGDSNQPQHF
d_call: -
v_call: TRBV5-6
clone_size: many
j_call: TRBJ1-5

cdr3_nt: TGTGCCAGCAGCCAAGTGGTCCATTTGACAGGGCGAGGTGGGGAGCAGTACTTC
cdr3_aa: CASSQVVHLTGRGGEQYF
d_call: TRBD1
v_call: TRBV3-1/TRBV3-2
clone_size: -
j_call: TRBJ2-7

cdr3_nt: TGTGCCAGCAGTGCGACAGGGTTGAGGACAGATACGCAGTATTTT
cdr3_aa: CASSATGLRTDTQYF
d_call: TRBD1
v_call: TRBV7-3
clone_size: -
j_call: TRBJ2-3

cdr3_nt: TGTGCCAGCAGCCAAGGTTTAGAGGGTGAGCAGTTCTTC
cdr3_aa: CASSQGLEGEQFF
d_call: -
v_call: TRBV3-1/TRBV3-2
clone_size: -
j_call: TRBJ2-1

cdr3_nt: TGTGCCAGCAGCTTAGGGCGGGGACAGGGGAGGGATACGCAGTATTTT
cdr3_aa: CASSLGRGQGRDTQYF
d_call: TRBD1
v_call: TRBV13
clone_size: -
j_call: TRBJ2-3

cdr3_nt: TGTGCCAGCAGCGTTAGCGGGGGAACCTTGGGTACAGATACGCAGTATTTT
cdr3_aa: CASSVSGGTLGTDTQYF
d_call: TRBD2
v_call: TRBV7-3
clone_size: -
j_call: TRBJ2-3

cdr3_nt: TGCGCCAGCAGCCCGGACAGGGCCTACGAGCAGTACTTC
cdr3_aa: CASSPDRAYEQYF
d_call: TRBD1
v_call: TRBV5-1
clone_size: -
j_call: TRBJ2-7

cdr3_nt: TGTGCCAGCAGTTTATCGGGGTGGCAGTACTTC
cdr3_aa: CASSLSGWQYF
d_call: -
v_call: TRBV12-3/TRBV12-4
clone_size: -
j_call: TRBJ2-7

cdr3_nt: TGTGCCTGGTCTTACGAGAGCAATCAGCCCCAGCATTTT
cdr3_aa: CAWSYESNQPQHF
d_call: -
v_call: TRBV30
clone_size: -
j_call: TRBJ1-5

cdr3_nt: TGTGCCTGGAGTGTGGACAGTAACTATGGCTACACCTTC
cdr3_aa: CAWSVDSNYGYTF
d_call: -
v_call: TRBV30
clone_size: few
j_call: TRBJ1-2

cdr3_nt: TGCGCCAGCAGCTTGGCTATAGGGGTGGGAGAGACCCAGTACTTC
cdr3_aa: CASSLAIGVGETQYF
d_call: -
v_call: TRBV5-1
clone_size: -
j_call: TRBJ2-5

cdr3_nt: TGTGCCAGCAGCCCGCGGACAGGGGACCGCCCAAGTTCCTACGAGCAGTACTTC
cdr3_aa: CASSPRTGDRPSSYEQYF
d_call: TRBD1
v_call: TRBV11-2
clone_size: -
j_call: TRBJ2-7

cdr3_nt: TGTGCCAGCAGTGCGGGACAGGGGCGGTTCAATGAGCAGTTCTTC
cdr3_aa: CASSAGQGRFNEQFF
d_call: TRBD1
v_call: TRBV2
clone_size: -
j_call: TRBJ2-1

cdr3_nt: TGTGCCAGCAGCTTGAGGACTAGCGGGGAACTTTTGCGAGAGACCCAGTACTTC
cdr3_aa: CASSLRTSGELLRETQYF
d_call: TRBD2
v_call: TRBV11-2
clone_size: -
j_call: TRBJ2-5

cdr3_nt: TGTGCCAGCAGAAGGGACAGCGTGGAAAAACTGTTTTTT
cdr3_aa: CASRRDSVEKLFF
d_call: TRBD1
v_call: TRBV6-5
clone_size: -
j_call: TRBJ1-4

cdr3_nt: TGTGCCAGCAGTGTCTCCGGGACAGTGAACACTGAAGCTTTCTTT
cdr3_aa: CASSVSGTVNTEAFF
d_call: TRBD1
v_call: TRBV2
clone_size: -
j_call: TRBJ1-1

cdr3_nt: TGCGCCAGCAGCCAACAACAGAGCCTAAACACCATATATTTT
cdr3_aa: CASSQQQSLNTIYF
d_call: -
v_call: TRBV4-1
clone_size: -
j_call: TRBJ1-3

cdr3_nt: TGTGCCAGTAGTATCCACCGGGACAGAGATTCTGGGGCCAACGTCCTGACTTTC
cdr3_aa: CASSIHRDRDSGANVLTF
d_call: TRBD1
v_call: TRBV19
clone_size: -
j_call: TRBJ2-6

cdr3_nt: TGTGCCAGCTCACCACCAATAGCGGGAGGCAATGAACAGTTCTTC
cdr3_aa: CASSPPIAGGNEQFF
d_call: TRBD2
v_call: TRBV18
clone_size: -
j_call: TRBJ2-1

cdr3_nt: TGTGCCACCAGTGACCCGACTGGCACCGGGGAGCTGTTTTTT
cdr3_aa: CATSDPTGTGELFF
d_call: -
v_call: TRBV24-1
clone_size: -
j_call: TRBJ2-2

cdr3_nt: TGTGCCAGCAGCGGATACCTAGCGGGAGGAGGGGATGAGCAGTTCTTC
cdr3_aa: CASSGYLAGGGDEQFF
d_call: TRBD2
v_call: TRBV9
clone_size: -
j_call: TRBJ2-1

cdr3_nt: TGTGCCAGCAGTCGACGACTAGCGGGAAACTCTGGGGCCAACGTCCTGACTTTC
cdr3_aa: CASSRRLAGNSGANVLTF
d_call: TRBD2
v_call: TRBV28
clone_size: once
j_call: TRBJ2-6

cdr3_nt: TGTGCCAGCAGTCTAGGACAGGGATCCTACGAGCAGTACTTC
cdr3_aa: CASSLGQGSYEQYF
d_call: TRBD1
v_call: TRBV6-5
clone_size: once
j_call: TRBJ2-7

cdr3_nt: TGTGCCAGCAGCATAATAGATACGCAGTATTTT
cdr3_aa: CASSIIDTQYF
d_call: -
v_call: TRBV21-1
clone_size: -
j_call: TRBJ2-3

cdr3_nt: TGTGCCAGCAGCCCTCAGGACTCCGTTAGTGTCGAGCAGTACTTC
cdr3_aa: CASSPQDSVSVEQYF
d_call: -
v_call: TRBV7-6
clone_size: -
j_call: TRBJ2-7

cdr3_nt: TGTGCCAGCACCAAGCTTTTCTCCTCGCGTTGGGAGCAGTACTTC
cdr3_aa: CASTKLFSSRWEQYF
d_call: -
v_call: TRBV5-6
clone_size: -
j_call: TRBJ2-7

cdr3_nt: TGTGCCAGCAGCCCTTCAGCGGGAGGTTACTCCTACGAGCAGTACTTC
cdr3_aa: CASSPSAGGYSYEQYF
d_call: TRBD2
v_call: TRBV7-2
clone_size: -
j_call: TRBJ2-7

cdr3_nt: TGTGCCAGTAAAAGACAGGGGGCCTACAATGAGCAGTTCTTC
cdr3_aa: CASKRQGAYNEQFF
d_call: TRBD1
v_call: TRBV19
clone_size: -
j_call: TRBJ2-1

cdr3_nt: TGTGCCAGCAGTTTAGACAGGAGAAACGAGCAGTACTTC
cdr3_aa: CASSLDRRNEQYF
d_call: -
v_call: TRBV2
clone_size: -
j_call: TRBJ2-7

cdr3_nt: TGTGCCAGCGACCCAGGGGGGCGGGAGACCCAGTACTTC
cdr3_aa: CASDPGGRETQYF
d_call: -
v_call: TRBV2
clone_size: few
j_call: TRBJ2-5

cdr3_nt: TGTGCCACCCTAAACACTGAAGCTTTCTTT
cdr3_aa: CATLNTEAFF
d_call: -
v_call: TRBV25-1
clone_size: -
j_call: TRBJ1-1

cdr3_nt: TGTGCCAGCAGTTTAACGGTTGCAAACATTCAGTACTTC
cdr3_aa: CASSLTVANIQYF
d_call: -
v_call: TRBV12-3/TRBV12-4
clone_size: -
j_call: TRBJ2-4

cdr3_nt: TGTGCCAGCAGTTACTCCCCAACAGGTGTTTACGAGCAGTACTTC
cdr3_aa: CASSYSPTGVYEQYF
d_call: -
v_call: TRBV6-5
clone_size: -
j_call: TRBJ2-7

cdr3_nt: TGTGCCAGCAGACCGACGTTACAGACTGAAGCTTTCTTT
cdr3_aa: CASRPTLQTEAFF
d_call: -
v_call: TRBV6-6
clone_size: -
j_call: TRBJ1-1

cdr3_nt: TGCGCCAGCAGCCCGTCGTCCCGGACAGGGATCGGTGAAGCTTTCTTT
cdr3_aa: CASSPSSRTGIGEAFF
d_call: TRBD1
v_call: TRBV5-1
clone_size: few
j_call: TRBJ1-1

cdr3_nt: TGTGCCAGCAGCCTTGGGGAAACGGGACTAGCGGGGTCCAATGAGCAGTTCTTC
cdr3_aa: CASSLGETGLAGSNEQFF
d_call: TRBD2
v_call: TRBV3-1/TRBV3-2
clone_size: -
j_call: TRBJ2-1

cdr3_nt: TGTGCCAGCAGCGGGGGGACTAGCGGAGAGACCCAGTACTTC
cdr3_aa: CASSGGTSGETQYF
d_call: TRBD2
v_call: TRBV9
clone_size: once
j_call: TRBJ2-5

cdr3_nt: TGTGCCAGCGCTGAACAAGGCCCCCGGGGAAACTATGGCTACACCTTC
cdr3_aa: CASAEQGPRGNYGYTF
d_call: -
v_call: TRBV7-2
clone_size: -
j_call: TRBJ1-2

cdr3_nt: TGTGCCAGCAGCCGGTGGGCGGGAGGGCCGGACGAGCAGTACTTC
cdr3_aa: CASSRWAGGPDEQYF
d_call: TRBD2
v_call: TRBV11-2
clone_size: -
j_call: TRBJ2-7

cdr3_nt: TGTGCCAGCAGCTTAGCGGTAGCGGGAGTCGAGCAGTACTTC
cdr3_aa: CASSLAVAGVEQYF
d_call: TRBD2
v_call: TRBV7-9
clone_size: -
j_call: TRBJ2-7

cdr3_nt: TGCGCCAGCGCGGGGGATGGTGAGCAGTTCTTC
cdr3_aa: CASAGDGEQFF
d_call: TRBD2
v_call: TRBV4-1
clone_size: -
j_call: TRBJ2-1

cdr3_nt: TGTGCCAGCAGCTCGGGACAGACGAAAAACAATGAGCAGTTCTTC
cdr3_aa: CASSSGQTKNNEQFF
d_call: TRBD1
v_call: TRBV7-3
clone_size: -
j_call: TRBJ2-1